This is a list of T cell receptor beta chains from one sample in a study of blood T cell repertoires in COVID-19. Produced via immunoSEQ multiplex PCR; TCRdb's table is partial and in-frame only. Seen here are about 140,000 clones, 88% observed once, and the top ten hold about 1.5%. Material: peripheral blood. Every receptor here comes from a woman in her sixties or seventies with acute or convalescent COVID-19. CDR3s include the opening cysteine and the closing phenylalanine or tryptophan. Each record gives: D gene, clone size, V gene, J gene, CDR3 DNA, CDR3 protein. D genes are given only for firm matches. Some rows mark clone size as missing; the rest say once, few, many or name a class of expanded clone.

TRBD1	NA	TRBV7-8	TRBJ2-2	TGTGCCAGCAGCTCCTACCGACAGGGGTGGAACACCGGGGAGCTGTTTTTT	CASSSYRQGWNTGELFF
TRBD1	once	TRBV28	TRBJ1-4	TGTGCCAGCAGGGGGCCAGGGACAGAAAATGAAAAACTGTTTTTT	CASRGPGTENEKLFF
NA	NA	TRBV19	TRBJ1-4	TGTGCCAGTAGTATCGGGACAACGGCTAATGAAAAACTGTTTTTT	CASSIGTTANEKLFF
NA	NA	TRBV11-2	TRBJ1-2	TGTGCCAGCAGCTTAGGCGACGGGACTAGGTCTGTCGGCTACACCTTC	CASSLGDGTRSVGYTF
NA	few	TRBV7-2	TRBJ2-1	TGTGCCAGCAGCTTAGGGGACAAGCAGTTCTTC	CASSLGDKQFF
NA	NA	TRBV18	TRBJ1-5	TGTGCCAGCTCACCTTCTACAGGGAGCTATAGCAATCAGCCCCAGCATTTT	CASSPSTGSYSNQPQHF
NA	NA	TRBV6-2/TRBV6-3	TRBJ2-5	TGTGCCAGCAGTTCGGGGGACAGACAAGAGACCCAGTACTTC	CASSSGDRQETQYF
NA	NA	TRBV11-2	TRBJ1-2	TGTGCCAGCAGCTTAGCTCCGGGTTCGGCTAACTATGGCTACACCTTC	CASSLAPGSANYGYTF
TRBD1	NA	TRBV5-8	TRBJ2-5	TGTGCCAGCAGCTCCAGGGGGCACTTCCAAGAGACCCAGTACTTC	CASSSRGHFQETQYF
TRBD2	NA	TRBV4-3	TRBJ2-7	TGCGCCAGCAGCCAAGATAGACTAGCGGGGCCCCTTGAGGTCTTC	CASSQDRLAGPLEVF
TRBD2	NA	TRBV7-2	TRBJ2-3	TGTGCCAGCAGCTCTTTAGCGGGGGGGGCAGATACGCAGTATTTT	CASSSLAGGADTQYF
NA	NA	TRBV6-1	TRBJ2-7	TGTGCCAGCAGTGAGATCTGGACAGTGGAGGTTTTGTGCTTC	CASSEIWTVEVLCF
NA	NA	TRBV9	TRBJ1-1	TGTGCCAGCAGCGTAGGTCTAGGGGTGAACACTGAAGCTTTCTTT	CASSVGLGVNTEAFF
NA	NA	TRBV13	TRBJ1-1	TGTGCCAGCACCAGGGGTGTGAACACTGAAGCTTTCTTT	CASTRGVNTEAFF
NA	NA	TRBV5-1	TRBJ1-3	TGCGCCAGCAGCCCGGACAGACCGCACTCTGGAAACACCATATATTTT	CASSPDRPHSGNTIYF
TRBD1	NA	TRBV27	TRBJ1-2	TGTGCCAGCAGTCCACTGGGGGACAGGCTCTATGGCTACACCTTC	CASSPLGDRLYGYTF
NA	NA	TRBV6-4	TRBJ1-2	TGTGCCAGCAGTGCCGCGGGTATTCACTATGGCTACACCTTC	CASSAAGIHYGYTF
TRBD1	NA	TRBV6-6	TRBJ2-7	TGTGCCAGCAGCGACAGGGTCTACGAGCAGTACTTC	CASSDRVYEQYF